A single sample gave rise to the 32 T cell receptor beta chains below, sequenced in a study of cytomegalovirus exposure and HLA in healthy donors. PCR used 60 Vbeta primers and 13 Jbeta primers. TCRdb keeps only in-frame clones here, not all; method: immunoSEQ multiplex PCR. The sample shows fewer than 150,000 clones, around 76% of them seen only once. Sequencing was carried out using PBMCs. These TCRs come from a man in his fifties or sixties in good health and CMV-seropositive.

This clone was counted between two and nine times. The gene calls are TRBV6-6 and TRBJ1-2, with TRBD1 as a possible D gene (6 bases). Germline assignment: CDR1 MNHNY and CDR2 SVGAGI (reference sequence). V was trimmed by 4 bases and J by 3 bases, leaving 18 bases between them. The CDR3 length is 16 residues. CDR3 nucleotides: TGTGCCAGCAGTTCCCAAGGGGGAAAGTTAGACTATGGCTACACCTTC. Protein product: CASSSQGGKLDYGYTF.

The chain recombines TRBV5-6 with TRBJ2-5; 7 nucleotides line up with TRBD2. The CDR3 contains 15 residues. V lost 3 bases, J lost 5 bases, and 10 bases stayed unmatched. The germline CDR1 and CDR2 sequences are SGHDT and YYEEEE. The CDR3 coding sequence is TGTGCCAGCAGCTCCCTCGGGAACGGGGGGGAGACCCAGTACTTC. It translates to CASSSLGNGGETQYF.

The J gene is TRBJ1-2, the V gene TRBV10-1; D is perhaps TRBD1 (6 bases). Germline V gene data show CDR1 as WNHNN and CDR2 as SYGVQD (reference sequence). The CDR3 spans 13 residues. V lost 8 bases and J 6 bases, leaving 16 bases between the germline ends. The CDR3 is CASSRGAQDGYTF. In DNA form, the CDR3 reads TGCGCCAGCTCCCGGGGGGCGCAGGATGGCTACACCTTC.

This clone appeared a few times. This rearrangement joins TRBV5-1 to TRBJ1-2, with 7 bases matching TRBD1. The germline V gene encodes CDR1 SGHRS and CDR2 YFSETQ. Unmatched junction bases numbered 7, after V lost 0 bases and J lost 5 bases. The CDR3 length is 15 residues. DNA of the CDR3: TGCGCCAGCAGCTTGGCCGTAACAGGGGCGTATGGCTACACCTTC. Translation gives CASSLAVTGAYGYTF.

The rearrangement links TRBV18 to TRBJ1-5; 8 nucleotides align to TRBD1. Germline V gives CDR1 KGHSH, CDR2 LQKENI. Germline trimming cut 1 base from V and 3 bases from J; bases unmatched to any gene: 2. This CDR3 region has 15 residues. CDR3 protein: CASSPQGQDNQPQHF. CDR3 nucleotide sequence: TGTGCCAGCTCACCACAGGGACAGGACAATCAGCCCCAGCATTTT.

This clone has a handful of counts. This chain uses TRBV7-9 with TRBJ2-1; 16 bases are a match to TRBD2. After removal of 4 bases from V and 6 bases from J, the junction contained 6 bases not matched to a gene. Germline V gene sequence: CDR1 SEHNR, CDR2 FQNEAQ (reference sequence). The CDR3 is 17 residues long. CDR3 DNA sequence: TGTGCCAGCAGCTCGGGACTAGCGGGAGGGAGGGGCAATGAGCAGTTCTTC. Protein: CASSSGLAGGRGNEQFF.

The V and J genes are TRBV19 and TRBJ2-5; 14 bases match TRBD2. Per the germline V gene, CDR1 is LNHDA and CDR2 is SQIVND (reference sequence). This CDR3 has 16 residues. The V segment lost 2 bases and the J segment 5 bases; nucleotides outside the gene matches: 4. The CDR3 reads CASSIWTSGRSETQYF. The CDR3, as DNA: TGTGCCAGTAGTATATGGACTAGCGGGAGGAGCGAGACCCAGTACTTC.

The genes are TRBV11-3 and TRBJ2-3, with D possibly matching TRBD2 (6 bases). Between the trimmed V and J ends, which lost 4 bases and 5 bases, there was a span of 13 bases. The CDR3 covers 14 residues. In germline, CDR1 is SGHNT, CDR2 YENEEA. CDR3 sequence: CASSSGGSRDTQYF. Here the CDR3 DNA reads TGTGCCAGCAGCTCCGGGGGTTCGAGAGATACGCAGTATTTT.

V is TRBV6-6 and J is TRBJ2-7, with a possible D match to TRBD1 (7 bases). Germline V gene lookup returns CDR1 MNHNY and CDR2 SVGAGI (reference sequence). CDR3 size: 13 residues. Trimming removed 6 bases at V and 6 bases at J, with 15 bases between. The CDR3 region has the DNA TGTGCCAGCAGGGGACACAGGGGAGGCGAGCAGTACTTC. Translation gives CASRGHRGGEQYF.

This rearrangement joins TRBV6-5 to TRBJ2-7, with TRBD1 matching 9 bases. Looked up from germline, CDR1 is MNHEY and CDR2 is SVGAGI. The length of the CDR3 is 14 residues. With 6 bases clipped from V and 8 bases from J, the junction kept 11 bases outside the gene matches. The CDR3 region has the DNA TGTGCCAGCAGCCTCCGACAGGGGGAATTGCAGCAGTACTTC. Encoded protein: CASSLRQGELQQYF.

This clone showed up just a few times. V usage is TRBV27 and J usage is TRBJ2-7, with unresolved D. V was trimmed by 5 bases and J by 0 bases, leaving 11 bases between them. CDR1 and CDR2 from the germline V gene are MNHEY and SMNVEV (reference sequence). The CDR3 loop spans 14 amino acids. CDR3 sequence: CASSIQLSSYEQYF. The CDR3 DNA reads TGTGCCAGCAGTATACAGTTGAGCTCCTACGAGCAGTACTTC.

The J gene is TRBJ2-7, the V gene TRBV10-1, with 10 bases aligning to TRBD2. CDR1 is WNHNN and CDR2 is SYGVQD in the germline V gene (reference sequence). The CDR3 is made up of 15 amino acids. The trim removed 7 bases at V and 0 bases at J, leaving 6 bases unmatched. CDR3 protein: CASKGTSAISYEQYF. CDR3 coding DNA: TGCGCCAGCAAAGGGACTAGCGCGATCTCCTACGAGCAGTACTTC.

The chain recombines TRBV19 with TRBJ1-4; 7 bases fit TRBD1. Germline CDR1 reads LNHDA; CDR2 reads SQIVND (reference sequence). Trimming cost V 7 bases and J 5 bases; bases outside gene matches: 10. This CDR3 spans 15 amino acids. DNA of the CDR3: TGTGCCAGTAAACGTGACAGGGAACGAAATGAAAAACTGTTTTTT. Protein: CASKRDRERNEKLFF.

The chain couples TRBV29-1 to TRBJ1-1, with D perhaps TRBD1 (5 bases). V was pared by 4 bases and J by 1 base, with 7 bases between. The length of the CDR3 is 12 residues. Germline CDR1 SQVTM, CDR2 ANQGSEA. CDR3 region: CSVGGQNTEAFF. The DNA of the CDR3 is TGCAGCGTTGGCGGACAGAACACTGAAGCTTTCTTT.

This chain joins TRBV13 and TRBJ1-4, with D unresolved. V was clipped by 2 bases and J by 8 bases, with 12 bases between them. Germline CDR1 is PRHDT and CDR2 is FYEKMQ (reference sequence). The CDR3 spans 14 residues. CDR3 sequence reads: CASSLSTGGEKLFF. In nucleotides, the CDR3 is TGTGCCAGCAGCTTAAGTACCGGAGGGGAAAAACTGTTTTTT.

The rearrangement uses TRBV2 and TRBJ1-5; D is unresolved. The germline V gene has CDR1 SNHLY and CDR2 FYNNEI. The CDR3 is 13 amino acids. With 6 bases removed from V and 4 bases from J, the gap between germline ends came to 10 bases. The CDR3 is CASSREGNQPQHF. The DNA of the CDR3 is TGTGCCAGCAGCCGGGAGGGAAATCAGCCCCAGCATTTT.

The chain's CDR3 is CASSKWQMKGYTF. CDR3 DNA: TGTGCCAGCAGCAAATGGCAGATGAAAGGCTACACCTTC. The chain recombines TRBV21-1 with TRBJ1-2; the D call TRBD1 from the table was never checked on the DNA. TRBV21-1 counts as a pseudogene. This CDR3 is 13 amino acids long.

Written as DNA, the CDR3 is TGTGCCAGCAGACCGACAGGGACTGGAAACACCATATATTTT. The encoded protein is CASRPTGTGNTIYF. The rearrangement joins TRBV6-5 to TRBJ1-3; 7 positions match TRBD1. The CDR3 sequence is 14 residues long. Germline V gene data show CDR1 as MNHEY and CDR2 as SVGAGI. V lost 6 bases to trimming and J lost 2 bases; unmatched junction nucleotides: 4.

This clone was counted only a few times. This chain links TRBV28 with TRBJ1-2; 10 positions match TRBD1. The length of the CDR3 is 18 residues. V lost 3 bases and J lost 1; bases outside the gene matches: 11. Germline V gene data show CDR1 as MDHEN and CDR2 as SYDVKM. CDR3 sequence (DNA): TGTGCCAGCAGTTTCTCCATCGGGACAGGGGCTATTAACTATGGCTACACCTTC. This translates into CASSFSIGTGAINYGYTF.

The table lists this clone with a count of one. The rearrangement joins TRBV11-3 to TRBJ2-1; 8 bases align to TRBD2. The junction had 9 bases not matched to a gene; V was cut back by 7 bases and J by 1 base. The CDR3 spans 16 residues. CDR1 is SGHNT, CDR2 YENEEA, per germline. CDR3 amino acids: CASTLERGRSYNEQFF. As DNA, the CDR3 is TGTGCCAGCACCCTCGAGCGGGGGAGGTCCTACAATGAGCAGTTCTTC.

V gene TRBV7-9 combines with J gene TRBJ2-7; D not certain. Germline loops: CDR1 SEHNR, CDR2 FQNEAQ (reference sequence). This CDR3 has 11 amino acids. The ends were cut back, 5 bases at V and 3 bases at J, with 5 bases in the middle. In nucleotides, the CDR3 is TGTGCCAGCAGCAGCTTCTACGAGCAGTACTTC. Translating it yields CASSSFYEQYF.

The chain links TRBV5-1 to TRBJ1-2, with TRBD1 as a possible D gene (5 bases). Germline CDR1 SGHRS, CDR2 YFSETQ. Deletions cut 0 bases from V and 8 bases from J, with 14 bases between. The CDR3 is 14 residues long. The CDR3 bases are TGCGCCAGCAGCTTGGCGGGGGGAGAAGGGGGCTACACCTTC. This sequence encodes CASSLAGGEGGYTF.

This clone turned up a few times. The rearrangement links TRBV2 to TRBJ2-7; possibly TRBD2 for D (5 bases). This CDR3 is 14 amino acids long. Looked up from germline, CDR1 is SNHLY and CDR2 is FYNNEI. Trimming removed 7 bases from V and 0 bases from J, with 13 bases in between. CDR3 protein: CASKVAGSSYEQYF. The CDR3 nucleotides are TGTGCCAGCAAGGTGGCGGGTTCCTCCTACGAGCAGTACTTC.

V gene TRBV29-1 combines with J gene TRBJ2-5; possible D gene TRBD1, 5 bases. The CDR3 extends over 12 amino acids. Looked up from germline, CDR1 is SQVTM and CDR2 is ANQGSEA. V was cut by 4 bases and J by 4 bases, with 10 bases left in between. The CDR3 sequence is CSVGGRAETQYF. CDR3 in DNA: TGCAGCGTTGGAGGCAGGGCAGAGACCCAGTACTTC.

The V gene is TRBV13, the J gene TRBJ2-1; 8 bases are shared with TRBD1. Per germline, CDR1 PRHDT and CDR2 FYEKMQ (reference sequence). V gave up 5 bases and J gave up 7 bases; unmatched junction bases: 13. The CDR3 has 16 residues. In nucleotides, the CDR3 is TGTGCCAGCAGCCCCCGAGACAGGGGAAGATTGAATGAGCAGTTCTTC. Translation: CASSPRDRGRLNEQFF.

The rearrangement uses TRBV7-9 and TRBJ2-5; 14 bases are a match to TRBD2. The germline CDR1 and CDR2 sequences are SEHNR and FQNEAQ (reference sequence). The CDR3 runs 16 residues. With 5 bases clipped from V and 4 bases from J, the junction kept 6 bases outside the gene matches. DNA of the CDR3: TGTGCCAGCAGCACGACTAGCGGGAGGGTACGAGAGACCCAGTACTTC. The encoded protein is CASSTTSGRVRETQYF. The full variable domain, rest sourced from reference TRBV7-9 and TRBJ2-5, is DTGVSQNPRHKITKRGQNVTFRCDPISEHNRLYWYRQTLGQGPEFLTYFQNEAQLEKSRLLSDRFSAERPKGSFSTLEIQRTEQGDSAMYLCASSTTSGRVRETQYFGPGTRLLVL.

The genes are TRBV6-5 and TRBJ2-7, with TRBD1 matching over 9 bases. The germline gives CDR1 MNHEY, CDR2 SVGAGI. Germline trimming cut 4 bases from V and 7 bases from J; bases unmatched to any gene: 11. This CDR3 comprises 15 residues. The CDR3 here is CASSSPGQGVEEQYF. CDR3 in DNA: TGTGCCAGCAGTTCTCCGGGACAGGGCGTAGAAGAGCAGTACTTC.

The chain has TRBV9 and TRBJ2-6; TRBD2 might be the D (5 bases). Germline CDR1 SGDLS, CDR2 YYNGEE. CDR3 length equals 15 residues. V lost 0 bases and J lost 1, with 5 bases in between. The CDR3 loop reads CASSVGGSGANVLTF. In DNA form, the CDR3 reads TGTGCCAGCAGCGTAGGAGGGTCTGGGGCCAACGTCCTGACTTTC.

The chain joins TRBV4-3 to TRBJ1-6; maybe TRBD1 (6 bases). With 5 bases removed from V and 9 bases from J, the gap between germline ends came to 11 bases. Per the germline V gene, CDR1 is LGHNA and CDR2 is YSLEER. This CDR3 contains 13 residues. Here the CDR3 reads CASSWGGGSPLHF. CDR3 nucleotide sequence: TGCGCCAGCAGCTGGGGGGGCGGTTCACCCCTCCACTTT.

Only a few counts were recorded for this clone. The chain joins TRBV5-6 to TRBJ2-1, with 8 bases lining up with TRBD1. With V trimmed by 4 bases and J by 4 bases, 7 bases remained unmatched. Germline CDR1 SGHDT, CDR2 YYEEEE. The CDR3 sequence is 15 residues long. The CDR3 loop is CASSPGTGSYNEQFF. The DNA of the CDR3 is TGTGCCAGCAGCCCTGGGACAGGATCTTACAATGAGCAGTTCTTC.

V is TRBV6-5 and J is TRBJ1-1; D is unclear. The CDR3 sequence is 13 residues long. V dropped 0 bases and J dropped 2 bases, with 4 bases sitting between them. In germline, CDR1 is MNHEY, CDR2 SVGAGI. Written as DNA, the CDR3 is TGTGCCAGCAGTTACTCTACAAACACTGAAGCTTTCTTT. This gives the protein CASSYSTNTEAFF.

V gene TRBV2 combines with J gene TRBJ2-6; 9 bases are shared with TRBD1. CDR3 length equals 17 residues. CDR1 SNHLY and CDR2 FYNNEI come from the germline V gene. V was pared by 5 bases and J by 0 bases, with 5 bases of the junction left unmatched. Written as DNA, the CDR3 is TGTGCCAGCAGTCGGGACAGGGCAAGCTCTGGGGCCAACGTCCTGACTTTC. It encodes CASSRDRASSGANVLTF.